One and the same sample provided the 30 T cell receptor beta chains below, sequenced in a study of graft-versus-host responses after intestinal transplantation. Measured with immunoSEQ multiplex PCR; TCRdb has only the in-frame clones, and not every one. The sample consists of roughly 36,000 clones, 83% of them appearing once. The specimen comprised PBMCs, sampled 1070 days after transplant. The receptors derive from a human patient who received an intestinal transplant, so some T cells may come from the graft donor.

This chain links TRBV28 with TRBJ2-7, with 8 positions matching TRBD1. The trim removed 9 bases at V and 4 bases at J, leaving 14 bases unmatched. The CDR3 length is 15 residues. The germline CDR1 and CDR2 sequences are MDHEN and SYDVKM. CDR3 sequence (DNA): TGTGCCAGTGAGAGTCCAGGGGGCGTTATGTACGAGCAGTACTTC. Translating it yields CASESPGGVMYEQYF.

The rearrangement links TRBV5-1 to TRBJ2-1; D remains unclear. V lost 0 bases to trimming and J lost 0 bases, with 7 bases between them. The CDR3 is 15 amino acids. Per germline, CDR1 SGHRS and CDR2 YFSETQ. Here the CDR3 reads CASSLGGGSYNEQFF. As DNA, the CDR3 is TGCGCCAGCAGCTTGGGGGGTGGCTCCTACAATGAGCAGTTCTTC.

The chain is built from TRBV6-5 and TRBJ2-1; either TRBD1 or TRBD2 may fit D (5 bases each). V lost 2 bases, J lost 9 bases, and 5 bases lay in between. Germline loops: CDR1 MNHEY, CDR2 SVGAGI. The CDR3 runs 11 residues. The CDR3 spells CASSYGGEQFF. CDR3 coding DNA: TGTGCCAGCAGTTACGGGGGTGAGCAGTTCTTC.

The chain combines TRBV7-6 with TRBJ2-2; a weak D match, TRBD2 (5 bases). V was cut by 5 bases and J by 8 bases, with 9 bases left in between. Germline V gene data show CDR1 as SGHVS and CDR2 as FNYEAQ. The CDR3 is 12 amino acids. In DNA form, the CDR3 reads TGTGCCAGCAGCCCGACGGGGGGGGAGCTGTTTTTT. This codes for CASSPTGGELFF.

This clone was detected only once. V usage is TRBV10-1 and J usage is TRBJ2-1; unclear D gene. The V end lost 10 bases, the J end lost 9 bases, and 13 bases lay between the germline ends. Germline lookup yields CDR1 WNHNN and CDR2 SYGVQD (reference sequence). This CDR3 has 11 amino acids. This chain's CDR3 is CATPPDIEQFF. The CDR3 DNA follows: TGCGCCACACCTCCGGATATTGAGCAGTTCTTC.

The gene calls are TRBV21-1 and TRBJ2-3; the table's D call, TRBD2, has no DNA check behind it. TRBV21-1 is recorded as a pseudogene. The CDR3 consists of 16 residues. This CDR3 is CASSKGGGGHTDTQYF. In nucleotides, the CDR3 is TGTGCCAGCAGCAAAGGGGGCGGGGGGCACACAGATACGCAGTATTTT.

The chain joins TRBV6-5 to TRBJ1-5, with 8 bases that match TRBD1. The CDR3 contains 15 residues. V lost 6 bases and J lost 5; bases outside the gene matches: 9. Germline V CDR1 and CDR2: MNHEY, SVGAGI. CDR3 loop: CASSLIQGGDQPQHF. The CDR3 DNA reads as TGTGCCAGCAGCTTAATACAGGGGGGTGATCAGCCCCAGCATTTT.

The genes are TRBV11-2 and TRBJ2-7, with TRBD1 matching 8 bases. J gave up 5 bases and V 3 bases, and 15 bases lay outside the gene matches. The germline CDR1 and CDR2 sequences are SGHAT and FQNNGV. CDR3 length equals 17 residues. CDR3 bases: TGTGCCAGCAGCTTCCGACAGGGGACGTCCTGGAGGAACGAGCAGTACTTC. Translating gives CASSFRQGTSWRNEQYF. The whole variable domain, remainder taken from reference TRBV11-2 and TRBJ2-7, is EAGVAQSPRYKIIEKRQSVAFWCNPISGHATLYWYQQILGQGPKLLIQFQNNGVVDDSQLPKDRFSAERLKGVDSTLKIQPAKLEDSAVYLCASSFRQGTSWRNEQYFGPGTRLTVT.

The chain carries TRBV2 and TRBJ2-2; 7 bases agree with TRBD2. V was clipped by 8 bases and J by 0 bases; unmatched bases: 3. The CDR3 is made up of 14 amino acids. In germline, CDR1 is SNHLY, CDR2 FYNNEI. The CDR3 sequence: CASGGETNTGELFF. The CDR3 DNA sequence: TGTGCCAGCGGGGGGGAAACGAACACCGGGGAGCTGTTTTTT.

The V call is TRBV11-2, the J call TRBJ2-1, with 16 positions matching TRBD2. The V gene's germline CDR1 is SGHAT and CDR2 FQNNGV. The CDR3 totals 19 residues. V was clipped by 4 bases and J by 0 bases; unmatched bases: 6. The CDR3 reads CASSWPGLAGGSSYNEQFF. CDR3 nucleotides: TGTGCCAGCAGCTGGCCGGGACTAGCGGGAGGGTCCTCCTACAATGAGCAGTTCTTC.

V is TRBV2 and J is TRBJ2-1; no reliable D call. Trimming left V 7 bases short and J 10 bases short, with 14 bases between. This CDR3 is built from 12 residues. The V gene's germline CDR1 is SNHLY and CDR2 FYNNEI. This CDR3 is CASTPSVLEQFF. CDR3 sequence (DNA): TGTGCCAGCACTCCGTCGGTCCTGGAGCAGTTCTTC.

This sequence joins TRBV6-5 and TRBJ2-5; D is unresolved. This CDR3 is built from 13 residues. The V end was cut by 0 bases, the J end by 5 bases, with 7 bases between. Germline-derived CDR1 and CDR2 are MNHEY and SVGAGI. The CDR3 DNA reads TGTGCCAGCAGTTACTCGGTAGGCGAGACCCAGTACTTC. Translated, it gives CASSYSVGETQYF.

The chain joins TRBV4-2 to TRBJ2-3, with TRBD2 matching over 10 bases. Germline lookup yields CDR1 LGHNA and CDR2 YNFKEQ. This CDR3 contains 17 residues. V lost 2 bases to trimming and J lost 2 bases; unmatched junction nucleotides: 7. Here the CDR3 DNA reads TGTGCCAGCAGCCAACTACAACTAGCGGGGTACACAGATACGCAGTATTTT. It codes for CASSQLQLAGYTDTQYF.

This chain uses TRBV6-1 with TRBJ2-3; 11 bases are a match to TRBD1. This CDR3 comprises 15 residues. The trim removed 3 bases at V and 1 base at J, leaving 0 bases unmatched. Germline assignment: CDR1 MNHNS and CDR2 SASEGT. The CDR3, as DNA: TGTGCCAGCAGTGAGGACAGGGGGCGCACAGATACGCAGTATTTT. Translation gives CASSEDRGRTDTQYF.

V gene TRBV25-1 combines with J gene TRBJ2-3; D unclear. Trimming removed 1 base at V and 6 bases at J, with 8 bases between. The CDR3 length is 13 residues. Germline lookup yields CDR1 MGHDK and CDR2 SYGVNS. The CDR3 region has the DNA TGTGCCAGCAGTGAATTTGGTTTTGATACGCAGTATTTT. It encodes CASSEFGFDTQYF.

The chain has TRBV27 and TRBJ1-5; the D gene is possibly TRBD1 (6 bases). V was trimmed by 6 bases and J by 1 base, leaving 13 bases between them. The CDR3 totals 15 residues. Per the germline V gene, CDR1 is MNHEY and CDR2 is SMNVEV (reference sequence). For the CDR3, the DNA is TGTGCCAGCAGGCGCACAGGGAAAAGCAATCAGCCCCAGCATTTT. Amino acid sequence: CASRRTGKSNQPQHF.

CDR3 nucleotide sequence: TGTGCCAGCAGTTGGACAGGGCCCTACAATGAGCAGTTCTTC. Protein sequence: CASSWTGPYNEQFF. The chain joins TRBV7-2 to TRBJ2-1; TRBD1 matches at 8 bases. The CDR3 extends over 14 amino acids. The V gene's germline CDR1 is SGHTA and CDR2 FQGNSA. V lost 6 bases and J lost 2; bases outside the gene matches: 3.

The chain uses TRBV27 and TRBJ1-5; D unresolved. The CDR3 consists of 15 residues. The V gene's germline CDR1 is MNHEY and CDR2 SMNVEV (reference sequence). Trimming removed 4 bases from V and 0 bases from J, with 10 bases in between. CDR3 DNA: TGTGCCAGCAGTTCCGACGGGTATAGCAATCAGCCCCAGCATTTT. Translation gives CASSSDGYSNQPQHF.

This clone was seen a few times. V usage is TRBV5-1 and J usage is TRBJ1-4; a weak D match, TRBD1 (6 bases). Germline assignment: CDR1 SGHRS and CDR2 YFSETQ. V dropped 2 bases and J dropped 8 bases, with 22 bases sitting between them. The CDR3 is 17 residues long. CDR3 DNA sequence: TGCGCCAGCAGCTTTGCCTCTCAGGGGACGAGTCGAGAAAAACTGTTTTTT. Its translation is CASSFASQGTSREKLFF.

Comments on this clone: Germline is not matched at one junction end, which may reflect a read error. The V gene is TRBV7-7, the J gene TRBJ2-7, with TRBD2 matching over 11 bases. CDR1 SSHAT and CDR2 FNYEAQ come from the germline V gene (reference sequence). The CDR3 has 15 residues. For the CDR3, the DNA is TGTGCTAGCAGCCCAATAGCGGGAGGGGCCTACGAGCAGTACTTC. Its translation is CASSPIAGGAYEQYF. Complete variable domain (other parts from reference TRBV7-7 and TRBJ2-7): GAGVSQSPRYKVTKRGQDVTLRCDPISSHATLYWYQQALGQGPEFLTYFNYEAQPDKSGLPSDRFSAERPEGSISTLTIQRTEQRDSAMYRCASSPIAGGAYEQYFGPGTRLTVT.

The J gene is TRBJ2-3, the V gene TRBV5-1; D remains unclear. V lost 0 bases and J 5 bases, leaving 4 bases between the germline ends. Germline lookup yields CDR1 SGHRS and CDR2 YFSETQ. This CDR3 comprises 12 residues. The chain's CDR3 is CASSLDGDTQYF. CDR3 DNA: TGCGCCAGCAGCTTGGACGGAGATACGCAGTATTTT.

The chain links TRBV7-6 to TRBJ1-1, with a tentative D call TRBD1 (6 bases). CDR1 SGHVS and CDR2 FNYEAQ come from the germline V gene. Trimming took 5 bases from V and 1 from J, leaving 11 bases between them. This CDR3 contains 14 residues. The CDR3 sequence: CASSPTGQNTEAFF. The CDR3 bases are TGTGCCAGCAGCCCTACAGGGCAGAACACTGAAGCTTTCTTT.

This chain links TRBV28 with TRBJ1-4, with D possibly matching TRBD1 (5 bases). This CDR3 region has 19 residues. Germline CDR1 is MDHEN and CDR2 is SYDVKM. Trimming pared 2 bases from V and 0 bases from J, leaving 19 bases between. The CDR3: CASSLGLGPGMATNEKLFF. CDR3 coding DNA: TGTGCCAGCAGTTTAGGGTTGGGGCCGGGGATGGCAACTAATGAAAAACTGTTTTTT.

The chain employs TRBV9 and TRBJ2-5; D is uncertain. CDR1 and CDR2 (germline): SGDLS, YYNGEE. This CDR3 has 13 amino acids. Trimming shortened V by 3 bases and J by 8 bases, and 14 bases separated the two germline ends. The CDR3 DNA sequence: TGTGCCAGCAGCGCCGGGCGAGCAGGAACCCAGTACTTC. Amino acid sequence: CASSAGRAGTQYF.

This chain joins TRBV30 and TRBJ1-2; D possibly corresponds to TRBD1 (6 bases). The CDR3 extends over 11 amino acids. CDR1 is GTSNPN, CDR2 SVGIG, per germline (reference sequence). V was shortened by 2 bases and J by 8 bases, with 9 bases between the two germline ends. CDR3 amino acids: CAWSSGAGYTF. CDR3 nucleotide sequence: TGTGCCTGGAGTTCGGGGGCCGGCTACACCTTC.

The CDR3 sequence: CASSPTSGDPYNEQFF. CDR3 sequence (DNA): TGCGCCAGCAGCCCGACTAGCGGGGACCCCTACAATGAGCAGTTCTTC. V usage is TRBV5-1 and J usage is TRBJ2-1, with 11 nucleotides matching TRBD2. This CDR3 region has 16 residues. Germline V gene lookup returns CDR1 SGHRS and CDR2 YFSETQ. V was pared by 4 bases and J by 2 bases, with 5 bases of the junction left unmatched. Full variable domain (remainder filled in from reference TRBV5-1 and TRBJ2-1): KAGVTQTPRYLIKTRGQQVTLSCSPISGHRSVSWYQQTPGQGLQFLFEYFSETQRNKGNFPGRFSGRQFSNSRSEMNVSTLELGDSALYLCASSPTSGDPYNEQFFGPGTRLTVL.

This clone has a handful of counts. The DNA for the CDR3 is TGTGCAAGTCGCTTAAAGGGGGAAACCTACGAGCAGTACTTC. This sequence encodes CASRLKGETYEQYF. The chain combines TRBV12-2 with TRBJ2-7; the table assigns TRBD1, which was not confirmed against the DNA. TRBV12-2 counts as a pseudogene. The CDR3 is 14 amino acids.

This chain uses TRBV19 with TRBJ2-5; 8 nucleotides match TRBD1. V shed 6 bases, J shed 5 bases, and the junction held 11 bases outside the gene matches. CDR1 is LNHDA, CDR2 SQIVND, per germline (reference sequence). The CDR3 runs 15 residues. The CDR3 nucleotides read TGTGCCAGTAGCCGGACAGGGACGTTGCAGGAGACCCAGTACTTC. It yields the protein CASSRTGTLQETQYF.

This sequence joins TRBV9 and TRBJ2-2; TRBD2 matches 11 bases. Trimming cost V 0 bases and J 6 bases; bases outside gene matches: 7. CDR1 and CDR2 from the germline V gene are SGDLS and YYNGEE. This CDR3 has 17 residues. The CDR3 protein is CASSVGPTSGRAGELFF. CDR3 in DNA: TGTGCCAGCAGCGTAGGGCCTACTAGCGGGAGAGCCGGGGAGCTGTTTTTT.

This clone was seen only a few times. J is TRBJ2-7 and V is TRBV29-1; D not resolved. Trimming pared 7 bases from V and 0 bases from J, leaving 7 bases between. The CDR3 runs 11 residues. CDR1 and CDR2 from the germline V gene are SQVTM and ANQGSEA. The CDR3 DNA is TGCAGCGCTGTAGGCTCCTACGAGCAGTACTTC. Its protein is CSAVGSYEQYF.